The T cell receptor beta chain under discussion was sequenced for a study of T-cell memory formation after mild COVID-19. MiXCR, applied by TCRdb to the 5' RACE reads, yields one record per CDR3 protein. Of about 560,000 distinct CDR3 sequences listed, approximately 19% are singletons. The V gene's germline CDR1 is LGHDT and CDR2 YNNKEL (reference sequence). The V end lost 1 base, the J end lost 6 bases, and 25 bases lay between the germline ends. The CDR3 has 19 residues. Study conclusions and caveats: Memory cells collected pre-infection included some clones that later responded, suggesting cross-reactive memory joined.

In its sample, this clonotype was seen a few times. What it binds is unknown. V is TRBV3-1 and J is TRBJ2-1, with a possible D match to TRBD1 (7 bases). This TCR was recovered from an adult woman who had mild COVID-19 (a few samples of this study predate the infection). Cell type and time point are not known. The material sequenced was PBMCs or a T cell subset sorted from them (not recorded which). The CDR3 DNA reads TGTGCCAGCAGCCAAGGGAGGGGGCTGTCCCCCCGGGGAACCAATGAGCAGTTCTTC. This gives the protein CASSQGRGLSPRGTNEQFF.